This TCR beta chain was identified in a study of CD8 T cell repertoires and HIV-1 epitope variants. About the research overall: Twenty-five autologous and known Gag and Nef epitope variant peptides each stimulated T cells separately. Control wells had CMV/EBV/flu peptides, negative Ebola AY9, or no peptide. Epitopes were three Gag families plus Nef HW9 and YT9. T cells were cultured for 9 to 10 days with cytokines added on days 3 and 7.

Between the trimmed V and J ends, which lost 9 bases and 2 bases, there was a span of 17 bases. Per germline, CDR1 MNHEY and CDR2 SMNVEV (reference sequence). The length of the CDR3 is 15 residues. Only in-frame clones appear in the TCRdb table, and some are missing; sequencing was by immunoSEQ multiplex PCR. In the table there are about 4,900 clones, around 69% of which are singletons. Turning to this clone: Its specificity is unknown.

Sequencing used cultured CD8+ T cells derived from PBMCs. The TCR originated in a male donor with HIV. The chain joins TRBV27 to TRBJ2-1, with a weak D call TRBD2 (5 bases). CDR3 in amino acids: CASSLGESPYNEQFF. In DNA form, the CDR3 reads TGTGCCAGTTCCCTCGGGGAGTCCCCCTACAATGAGCAGTTCTTC.